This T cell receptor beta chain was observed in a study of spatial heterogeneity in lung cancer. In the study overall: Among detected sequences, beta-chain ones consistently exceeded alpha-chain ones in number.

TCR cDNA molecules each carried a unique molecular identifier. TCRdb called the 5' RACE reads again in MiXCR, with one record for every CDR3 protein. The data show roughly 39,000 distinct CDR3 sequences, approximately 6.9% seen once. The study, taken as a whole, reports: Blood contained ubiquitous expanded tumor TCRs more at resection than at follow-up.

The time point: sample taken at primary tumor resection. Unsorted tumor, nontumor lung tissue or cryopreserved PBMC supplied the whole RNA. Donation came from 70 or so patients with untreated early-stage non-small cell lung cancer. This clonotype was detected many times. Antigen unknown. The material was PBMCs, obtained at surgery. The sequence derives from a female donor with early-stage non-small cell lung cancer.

The CDR3 region has the DNA TGCAGTGCTAGCGCCGTTGGGACAGGGAGAAGCTACGAGCAGTACTTC. Translating it yields CSASAVGTGRSYEQYF. The chain links TRBV20-1 to TRBJ2-7; 9 nucleotides agree with TRBD1. V lost 3 bases, J lost 3 bases, and 12 bases stayed unmatched. Germline V gene lookup returns CDR1 DFQATT and CDR2 SNEGSKA (reference sequence). The CDR3 loop spans 16 amino acids.